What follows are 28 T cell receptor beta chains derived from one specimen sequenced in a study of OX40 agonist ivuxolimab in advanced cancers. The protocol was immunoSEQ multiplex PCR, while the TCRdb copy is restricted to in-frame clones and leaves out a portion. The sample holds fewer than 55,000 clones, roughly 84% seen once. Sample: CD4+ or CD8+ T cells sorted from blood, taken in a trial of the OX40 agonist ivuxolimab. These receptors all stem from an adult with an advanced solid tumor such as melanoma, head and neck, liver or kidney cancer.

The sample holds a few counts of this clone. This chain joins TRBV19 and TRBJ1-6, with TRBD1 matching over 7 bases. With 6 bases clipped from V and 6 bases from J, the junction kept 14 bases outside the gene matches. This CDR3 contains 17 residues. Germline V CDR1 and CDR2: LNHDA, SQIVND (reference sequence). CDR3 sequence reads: CASSPGGPARGNSPLHF. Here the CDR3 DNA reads TGTGCCAGTAGCCCAGGGGGTCCCGCAAGAGGTAATTCACCCCTCCACTTT. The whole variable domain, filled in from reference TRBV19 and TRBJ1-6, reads DGGITQSPKYLFRKEGQNVTLSCEQNLNHDAMYWYRQDPGQGLRLIYYSQIVNDFQKGDIAEGYSVSREKKESFPLTVTSAQKNPTAFYLCASSPGGPARGNSPLHFGNGTRLTVT.

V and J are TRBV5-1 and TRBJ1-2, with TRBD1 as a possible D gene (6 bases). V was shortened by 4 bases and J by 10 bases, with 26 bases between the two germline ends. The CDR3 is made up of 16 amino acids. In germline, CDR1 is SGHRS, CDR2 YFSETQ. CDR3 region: CASSLNPRTASGDYTF. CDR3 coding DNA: TGCGCCAGCAGCCTCAACCCGAGGACAGCGTCCGGGGACTACACCTTC.

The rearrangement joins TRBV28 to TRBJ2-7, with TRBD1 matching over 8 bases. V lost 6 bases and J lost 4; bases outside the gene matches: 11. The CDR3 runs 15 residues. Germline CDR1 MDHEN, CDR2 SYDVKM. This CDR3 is CASRSGQGSLYEQYF. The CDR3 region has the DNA TGTGCCAGCAGATCCGGACAGGGAAGTTTATACGAGCAGTACTTC.

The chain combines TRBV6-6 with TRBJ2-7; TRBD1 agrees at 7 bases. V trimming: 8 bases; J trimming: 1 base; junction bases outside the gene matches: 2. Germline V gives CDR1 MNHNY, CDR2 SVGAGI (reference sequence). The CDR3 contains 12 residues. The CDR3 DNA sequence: TGTGCCAGCCGACAGGGTTCCTACGAGCAGTACTTC. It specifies CASRQGSYEQYF.

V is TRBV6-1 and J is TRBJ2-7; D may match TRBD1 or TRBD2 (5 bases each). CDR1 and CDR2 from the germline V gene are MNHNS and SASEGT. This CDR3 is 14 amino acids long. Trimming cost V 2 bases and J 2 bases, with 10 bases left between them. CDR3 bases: TGTGCCAGCAGTGAACAGGGTAGCGCCTACGAGCAGTACTTC. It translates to CASSEQGSAYEQYF.

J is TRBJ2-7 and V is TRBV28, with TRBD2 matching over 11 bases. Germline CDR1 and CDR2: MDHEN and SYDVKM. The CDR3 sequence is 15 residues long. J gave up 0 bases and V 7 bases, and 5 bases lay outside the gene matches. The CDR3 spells CASTRTSGPSYEQYF. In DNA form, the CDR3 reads TGTGCCAGCACCCGGACTAGCGGGCCCTCCTACGAGCAGTACTTC.

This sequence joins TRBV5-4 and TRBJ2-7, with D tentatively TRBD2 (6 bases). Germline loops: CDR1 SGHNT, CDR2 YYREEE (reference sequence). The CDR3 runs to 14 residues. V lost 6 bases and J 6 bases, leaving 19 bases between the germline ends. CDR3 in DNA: TGTGCCAGCATTAAGGCGGGGCCGGTCTCCGAGCAGTACTTC. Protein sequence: CASIKAGPVSEQYF.

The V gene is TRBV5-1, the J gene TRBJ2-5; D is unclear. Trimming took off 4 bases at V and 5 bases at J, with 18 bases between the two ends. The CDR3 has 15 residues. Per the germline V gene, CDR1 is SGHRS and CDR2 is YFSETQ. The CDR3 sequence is CASSLQLSPDETQYF. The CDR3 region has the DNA TGCGCCAGCAGCCTCCAACTTAGTCCGGATGAGACCCAGTACTTC.

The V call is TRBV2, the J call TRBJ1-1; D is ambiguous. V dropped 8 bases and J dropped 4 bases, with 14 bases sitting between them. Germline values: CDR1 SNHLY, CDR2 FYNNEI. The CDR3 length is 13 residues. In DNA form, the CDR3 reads TGTGCCAGCCGTGGCCCGACGGGCACTGAAGCTTTCTTT. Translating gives CASRGPTGTEAFF.

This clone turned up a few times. In DNA, the CDR3 is TGCGCCAGCAGCCCCGAGGGGCTAGCGCCCACCGGGGAGCTGTTTTTT. Amino acid sequence: CASSPEGLAPTGELFF. The chain carries TRBV4-3 and TRBJ2-2, with D tentatively TRBD2 (6 bases). Germline V gives CDR1 LGHNA, CDR2 YSLEER. This CDR3 has 16 amino acids. The V and J ends lost 4 bases and 4 bases respectively, with 16 bases between them.

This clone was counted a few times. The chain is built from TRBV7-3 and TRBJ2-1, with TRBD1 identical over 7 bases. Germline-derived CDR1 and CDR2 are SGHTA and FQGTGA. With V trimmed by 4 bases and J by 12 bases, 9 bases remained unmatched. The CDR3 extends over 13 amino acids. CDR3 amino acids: CASSSTGADGQFF. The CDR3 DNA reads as TGTGCCAGCAGCTCTACAGGGGCGGACGGGCAGTTCTTC.

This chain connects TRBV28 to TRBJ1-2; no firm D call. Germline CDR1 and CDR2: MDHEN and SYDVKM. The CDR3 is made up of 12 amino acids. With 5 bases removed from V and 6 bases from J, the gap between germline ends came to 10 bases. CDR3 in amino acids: CASSTPRDGYTF. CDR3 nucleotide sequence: TGTGCCAGCAGTACGCCCCGGGATGGCTACACCTTC.

CDR3 region: CASSRRFNTEAFF. CDR3 nucleotides: TGTGCCAGCAGCCGGAGATTTAACACTGAAGCTTTCTTT. The chain joins TRBV11-3 to TRBJ1-1, with D unclear. This CDR3 has 13 amino acids. V gave up 5 bases and J gave up 2 bases, with 9 bases separating them. Germline CDR1 and CDR2: SGHNT and YENEEA.

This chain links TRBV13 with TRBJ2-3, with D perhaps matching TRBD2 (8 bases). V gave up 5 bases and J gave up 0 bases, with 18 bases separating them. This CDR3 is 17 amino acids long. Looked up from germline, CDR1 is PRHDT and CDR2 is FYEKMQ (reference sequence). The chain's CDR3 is CASSPRGSGSSTDTQYF. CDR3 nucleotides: TGTGCCAGCAGCCCCAGGGGGAGCGGGAGTAGCACAGATACGCAGTATTTT.

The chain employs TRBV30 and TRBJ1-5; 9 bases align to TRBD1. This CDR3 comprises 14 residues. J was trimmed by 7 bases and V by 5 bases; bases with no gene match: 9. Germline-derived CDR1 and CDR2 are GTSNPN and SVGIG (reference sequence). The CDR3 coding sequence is TGTGCCTGGGCAAGTGGGGACAGGGCGCAGCCCCAGCATTTT. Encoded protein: CAWASGDRAQPQHF.

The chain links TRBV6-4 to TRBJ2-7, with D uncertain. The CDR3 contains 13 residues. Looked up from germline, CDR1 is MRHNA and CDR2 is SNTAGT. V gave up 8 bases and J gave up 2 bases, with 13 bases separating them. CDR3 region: CASQDSGAYEQYV. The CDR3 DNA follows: TGTGCCAGCCAAGACTCGGGCGCCTACGAGCAGTACGTC.

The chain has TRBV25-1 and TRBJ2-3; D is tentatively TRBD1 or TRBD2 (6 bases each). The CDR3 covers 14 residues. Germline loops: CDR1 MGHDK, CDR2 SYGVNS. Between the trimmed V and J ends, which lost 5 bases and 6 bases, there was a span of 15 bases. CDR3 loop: CASSRSQGGDTQYF. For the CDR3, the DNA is TGTGCCAGCAGTAGATCACAGGGAGGTGATACGCAGTATTTT.

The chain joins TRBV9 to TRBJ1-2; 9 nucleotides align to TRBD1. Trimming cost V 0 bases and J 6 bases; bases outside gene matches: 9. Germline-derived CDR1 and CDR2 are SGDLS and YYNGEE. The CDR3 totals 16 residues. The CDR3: CASSVVSGTGLDGYTF. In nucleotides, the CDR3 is TGTGCCAGCAGCGTAGTTTCCGGGACAGGGCTTGATGGCTACACCTTC. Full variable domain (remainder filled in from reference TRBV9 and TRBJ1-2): DSGVTQTPKHLITATGQRVTLRCSPRSGDLSVYWYQQSLDQGLQFLIQYYNGEERAKGNILERFSAQQFPDLHSELNLSSLELGDSALYFCASSVVSGTGLDGYTFGSGTRLTVV.

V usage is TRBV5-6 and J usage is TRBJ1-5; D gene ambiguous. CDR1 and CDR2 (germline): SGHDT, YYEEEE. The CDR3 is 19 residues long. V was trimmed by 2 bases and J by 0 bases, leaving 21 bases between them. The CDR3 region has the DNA TGTGCCAGCAGCTTCTACGACGGTACGACTTATTATAGCAATCAGCCCCAGCATTTT. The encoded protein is CASSFYDGTTYYSNQPQHF. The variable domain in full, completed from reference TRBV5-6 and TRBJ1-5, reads DAGVTQSPTHLIKTRGQQVTLRCSPKSGHDTVSWYQQALGQGPQFIFQYYEEEERQRGNFPDRFSGHQFPNYSSELNVNALLLGDSALYLCASSFYDGTTYYSNQPQHFGDGTRLSIL.

The CDR3 bases are TGTGCCAGCAGCCTACAGAACACCGGGGAGCTGTTTTTT. Encoded protein: CASSLQNTGELFF. The chain employs TRBV14 and TRBJ2-2; D is undetermined. The CDR3 extends over 13 amino acids. Trimming left V 4 bases short and J 1 base short, with 4 bases between. Germline CDR1 reads SGHDN; CDR2 reads FVKESK.

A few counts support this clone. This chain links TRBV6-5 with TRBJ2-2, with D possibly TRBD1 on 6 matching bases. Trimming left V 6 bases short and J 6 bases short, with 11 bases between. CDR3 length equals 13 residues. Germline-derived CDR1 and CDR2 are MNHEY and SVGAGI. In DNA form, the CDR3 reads TGTGCCAGCAGCTATGCAGGGGCCGGGGAGCTGTTTTTT. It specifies CASSYAGAGELFF.

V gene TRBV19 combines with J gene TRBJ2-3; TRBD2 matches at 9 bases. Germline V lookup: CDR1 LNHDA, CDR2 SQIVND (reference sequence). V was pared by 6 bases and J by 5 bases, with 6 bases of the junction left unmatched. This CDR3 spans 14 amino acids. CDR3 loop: CASSLSSGRDTQYF. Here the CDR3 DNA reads TGTGCCAGTAGCCTTAGTAGCGGGAGAGATACGCAGTATTTT.

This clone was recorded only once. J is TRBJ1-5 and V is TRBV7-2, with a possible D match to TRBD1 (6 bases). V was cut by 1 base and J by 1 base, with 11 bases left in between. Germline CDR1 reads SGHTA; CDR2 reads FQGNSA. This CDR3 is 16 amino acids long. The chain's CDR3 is CASSLDGGGSNQPQHF. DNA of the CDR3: TGTGCCAGCAGCTTAGATGGGGGCGGGAGCAATCAGCCCCAGCATTTT.

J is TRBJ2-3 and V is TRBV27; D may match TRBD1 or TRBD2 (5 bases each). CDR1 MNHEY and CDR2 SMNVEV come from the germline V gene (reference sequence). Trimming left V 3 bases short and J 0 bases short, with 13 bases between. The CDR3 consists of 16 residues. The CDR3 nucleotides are TGTGCCAGCAGTTTGGGACGGGTGTCTAGCACAGATACGCAGTATTTT. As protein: CASSLGRVSSTDTQYF.

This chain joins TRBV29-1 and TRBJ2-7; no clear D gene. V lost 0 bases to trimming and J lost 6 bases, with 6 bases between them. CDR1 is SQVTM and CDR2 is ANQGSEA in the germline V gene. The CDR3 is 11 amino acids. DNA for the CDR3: TGCAGCGTTGAAGATGAGGCCGAGCAGTACTTC. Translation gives CSVEDEAEQYF.

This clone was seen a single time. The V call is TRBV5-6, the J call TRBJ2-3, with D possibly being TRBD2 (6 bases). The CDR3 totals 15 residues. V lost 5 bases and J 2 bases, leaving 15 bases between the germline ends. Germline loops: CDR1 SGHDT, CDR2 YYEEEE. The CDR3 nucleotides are TGTGCCAGCAGTCTGAGAGCGGGCTACACAGATACGCAGTATTTT. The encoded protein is CASSLRAGYTDTQYF.

The CDR3 nucleotides are TGTGCCAGCAGCAAAGGGGTCAGGGGGCTTGGAAACACCATATATTTT. It specifies CASSKGVRGLGNTIYF. This sequence joins TRBV21-1 and TRBJ1-3; the table's D call, TRBD1, was not checked against the DNA. TRBV21-1 is described as a pseudogene. The CDR3 is made up of 16 amino acids.

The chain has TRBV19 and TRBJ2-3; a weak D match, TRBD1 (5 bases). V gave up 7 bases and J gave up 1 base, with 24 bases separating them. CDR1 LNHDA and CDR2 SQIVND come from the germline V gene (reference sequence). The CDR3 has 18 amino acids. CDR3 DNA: TGTGCCAGTAAGGGCCTTGGGGCGCCGTTGTCGGGCACAGATACGCAGTATTTT. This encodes CASKGLGAPLSGTDTQYF.